This T cell receptor beta chain was recovered during a study of T cells in Graves' hyperthyroidism and ophthalmopathy. Trimming stripped 3 bases from V and 2 bases from J, with 8 bases between. This CDR3 region has 13 residues. Germline V gene sequence: CDR1 DFQATT, CDR2 SNEGSKA (reference sequence). It was RNA transcripts that yielded the amplified TCR beta CDR3 regions. The HTBI primer set was used in a first-round RT-PCR of the TCR CDR3. TCRdb re-called the multiplex PCR reads with MiXCR, one entry per CDR3 protein. The table includes approximately 600,000 distinct CDR3 sequences, less than 25% detected once. This clonotype was picked up a small number of times.

This receptor was taken from a man aged 25 to 40 with Graves' ophthalmopathy. V is TRBV20-1 and J is TRBJ2-4; no firm D call. Sequencing was done on a sample of blood. CDR3 DNA: TGCAGTGCTAGGGCACACCCCAAAAACATTCAGTACTTC. It codes for CSARAHPKNIQYF.